What follows are 3 T cell receptor beta chains derived from one specimen sequenced in a study of blood T cell repertoires in COVID-19. Sequencing used immunoSEQ multiplex PCR; TCRdb keeps in-frame clones, though not all of them. Counted here are some 400,000 clones, about 89% occurring once; the ten biggest clones make up about 2.3%. Sequencing was carried out using peripheral blood. Source of these receptors: a woman aged 55-70 years with COVID-19, enrolled during active disease.

In nucleotides, the CDR3 is TGTGCCAGCAGCTCCCCACTGGCGGATGAGCAGTTCTTC. Translation gives CASSSPLADEQFF. The rearrangement joins TRBV5-4 to TRBJ2-1; no reliable D call. The CDR3 is 13 residues long. Between the trimmed V and J ends, which lost 3 bases and 8 bases, there was a span of 12 bases. CDR1 and CDR2 from the germline V gene are SGHNT and YYREEE (reference sequence).

This clone was recorded only once. V and J are TRBV6-5 and TRBJ2-5, with 8 bases identical to TRBD2. V lost 0 bases to trimming and J lost 13 bases; unmatched junction nucleotides: 7. This CDR3 contains 13 residues. Germline V CDR1 and CDR2: MNHEY, SVGAGI. The CDR3 bases are TGTGCCAGCAGTTACTCGAAGCGGGGGTTACCGTACTTC. It is translated as CASSYSKRGLPYF.

This chain joins TRBV5-4 and TRBJ1-3; possibly TRBD1 for D (5 bases). Germline V gives CDR1 SGHNT, CDR2 YYREEE (reference sequence). This CDR3 is built from 17 residues. V was pared by 1 base and J by 0 bases, with 14 bases between. In DNA form, the CDR3 reads TGTGCCAGCAGCTTGAGGGTACAGGCCCGCTCTGGAAACACCATATATTTT. This codes for CASSLRVQARSGNTIYF.